Following are 26 T cell receptor beta chains from one sample sequenced in a study of metastatic and nonmetastatic thyroid tumors. Each patient came to thyroid surgery without any prior treatment (of any kind). With MiXCR, TCRdb called clones anew from the PCR reads. Of under 15,000 clones in the sample, about 25% were seen once. The material sequenced was blood. All receptors derive from a female donor with papillary thyroid cancer or a benign thyroid nodule (not recorded which). Some clones in this sample may be carry-over from other donors' samples.

This clone came up many times. The chain employs TRBV11-2 and TRBJ2-5; no definite D call. V lost 0 bases and J 1 base, leaving 6 bases between the germline ends. The CDR3 has 14 residues. Per the germline V gene, CDR1 is SGHAT and CDR2 is FQNNGV. The CDR3 DNA is TGTGCCAGCAGCTTAGAGGGCGGCCAAGAGACCCAGTACTTC. This translates into CASSLEGGQETQYF.

This rearrangement joins TRBV30 to TRBJ2-3, with 10 bases lining up with TRBD1. CDR1 and CDR2 (germline): GTSNPN, SVGIG (reference sequence). CDR3 length: 14 residues. Trimming cost V 5 bases and J 2 bases; bases outside gene matches: 4. CDR3 sequence (DNA): TGTGCCTGGGGGACAGGGGAGTTCACAGATACGCAGTATTTT. Its protein is CAWGTGEFTDTQYF.

This clone was detected a few times. An end of the junction differs from the germline gene, which may be a read error. The chain is built from TRBV6-1 and TRBJ2-2; no clear D. The CDR3 loop spans 15 amino acids. Germline CDR1 and CDR2: MNHNS and SASEGT. CDR3 in amino acids: CASIPQSVNTWELFF. The CDR3 bases are TGTGCTAGCATTCCCCAGAGCGTGAACACCTGGGAGCTGTTTTTT.

This chain joins TRBV5-1 and TRBJ1-2; D is possibly TRBD1 (5 bases). Trimming removed 0 bases from V and 4 bases from J, with 13 bases in between. Germline loops: CDR1 SGHRS, CDR2 YFSETQ. CDR3 length equals 15 residues. The DNA for the CDR3 is TGCGCCAGCAGCTTGGATGGGACCCCGGGCTATGGCTACACCTTC. Amino acids: CASSLDGTPGYGYTF. Looking up the rest from reference TRBV5-1 and TRBJ1-2 gives the full variable domain: KAGVTQTPRYLIKTRGQQVTLSCSPISGHRSVSWYQQTPGQGLQFLFEYFSETQRNKGNFPGRFSGRQFSNSRSEMNVSTLELGDSALYLCASSLDGTPGYGYTFGSGTRLTVV.

In its sample, this clone is medium-sized. The chain recombines TRBV6-1 with TRBJ1-3; unclear D gene. Germline V CDR1 and CDR2: MNHNS, SASEGT. The V gene lost 6 bases and the J gene lost 1 base, with 10 bases spanning the gap. This CDR3 is built from 14 residues. CDR3 DNA: TGTGCCAGCAGGCCTATAGGGTCTGGAAACACCATATATTTT. Protein sequence: CASRPIGSGNTIYF.

This clone is deemed medium-sized. The V and J genes are TRBV6-1 and TRBJ1-6; no clear D gene. Trimming pared 5 bases from V and 6 bases from J, leaving 17 bases between. Germline-derived CDR1 and CDR2 are MNHNS and SASEGT. The CDR3 spans 16 residues. In DNA, the CDR3 is TGTGCCAGCAGTCCACACCCGGCCGATGGTAATTCACCCCTCCACTTT. This codes for CASSPHPADGNSPLHF.

Many counts were recorded for this clone. Different DNA sequences within this sample yield the same CDR3. V is TRBV5-4 and J is TRBJ1-5; tentatively, D is TRBD1 (5 bases). The CDR3 sequence is 15 residues long. Germline loops: CDR1 SGHNT, CDR2 YYREEE (reference sequence). The V gene lost 5 bases and the J gene lost 0 bases, with 12 bases spanning the gap. The chain's CDR3 is CASRGRMNSNQPQHF. CDR3 in DNA: TGTGCCAGCAGGGGACGGATGAATAGCAATCAGCCCCAGCATTTT.

This clone was counted only a few times. At one of its ends the junction is not consistent with the germline gene, which may arise from a read error. J is TRBJ1-2 and V is TRBV28; unclear D gene. In germline, CDR1 is MDHEN, CDR2 SYDVKM. This CDR3 is built from 13 residues. The DNA of the CDR3 is TGTGCCATCAGTTTAAGTGGGAGGGTCGGCTACACCTTC. Translated, it gives CAISLSGRVGYTF.

This clone was counted between two and nine times. Since a much larger clone is just one base distant, this may be a read error. The conserved phenylalanine or tryptophan normally closing the CDR3 is absent here, so this likely arose from a read error. The rearrangement links TRBV12-3 or TRBV12-4 to TRBJ1-2; D call uncertain. The CDR3 is made up of 12 amino acids. V lost 6 bases and J 0 bases, leaving 5 bases between the germline ends. CDR3 DNA: TGTGCCAGCAGCTATGCTAACTATGGCTACACCTCC. Translated: CASSYANYGYTS.

The chain recombines TRBV6-2 or TRBV6-3 with TRBJ2-3; D is perhaps TRBD2 (5 bases). Germline values: CDR1 MNHEY, CDR2 SVGEGT. This CDR3 region has 19 residues. V gave up 2 bases and J gave up 4 bases, with 25 bases separating them. The CDR3 sequence is CASSYLGLKLAQSADTQYF. CDR3 bases: TGTGCCAGCAGTTACCTTGGATTAAAATTAGCGCAGTCCGCAGATACGCAGTATTTT.

The chain joins TRBV11-1 to TRBJ2-7, with a possible D match to TRBD2 (6 bases). With 2 bases removed from V and 3 bases from J, the gap between germline ends came to 14 bases. Germline V gene lookup returns CDR1 SGHAT and CDR2 FQDESV (reference sequence). This CDR3 spans 15 amino acids. CDR3 coding DNA: TGTGCCAGCAGCTTACTACCGGGACTCAACTACGAGCAGTACTTC. Encoded protein: CASSLLPGLNYEQYF.

This clone was counted only a few times. The chain carries TRBV5-1 and TRBJ2-5; no clear D. The CDR3 length is 13 residues. With 2 bases removed from V and 5 bases from J, the gap between germline ends came to 10 bases. The germline CDR1 and CDR2 sequences are SGHRS and YFSETQ. CDR3 DNA sequence: TGCGCCAGCAGCTTTGGAAGTTACGAGACCCAGTACTTC. As protein: CASSFGSYETQYF. The entire variable domain, with the rest obtained from reference TRBV5-1 and TRBJ2-5, is as follows: KAGVTQTPRYLIKTRGQQVTLSCSPISGHRSVSWYQQTPGQGLQFLFEYFSETQRNKGNFPGRFSGRQFSNSRSEMNVSTLELGDSALYLCASSFGSYETQYFGPGTRLLVL.

This clone occurred many times. This chain's CDR3 is CASSQDLGVNTEAFF. CDR3 nucleotide sequence: TGCGCCAGCAGCCAAGATCTTGGGGTAAACACTGAAGCTTTCTTT. This chain uses TRBV4-1 with TRBJ1-1; D is ambiguous. Trimming stripped 0 bases from V and 2 bases from J, with 10 bases between. Germline V lookup: CDR1 MGHRA, CDR2 YSYEKL. This CDR3 has 15 residues.

In its sample, this clone was seen many times. Other DNA sequences within the sample encode an identical CDR3. J is TRBJ1-4 and V is TRBV14; no clear D gene. V lost 1 base, J lost 0 bases, and 6 bases lay in between. Germline V gives CDR1 SGHDN, CDR2 FVKESK. There are 15 residues in the CDR3. CDR3 loop: CASSQVGTTNEKLFF. As DNA, the CDR3 is TGTGCCAGCAGCCAAGTGGGGACAACTAATGAAAAACTGTTTTTT.

The chain recombines TRBV29-1 with TRBJ2-7, with D perhaps matching TRBD2 (6 bases). The CDR3 extends over 15 amino acids. Germline V gene lookup returns CDR1 SQVTM and CDR2 ANQGSEA. Trimming took off 2 bases at V and 3 bases at J, with 17 bases between the two ends. CDR3 loop: CSVEYPGGADYEQYF. CDR3 bases: TGCAGCGTTGAATATCCCGGGGGTGCCGACTACGAGCAGTACTTC.

Ten or more counts support this clone. V is TRBV7-9 and J is TRBJ2-5; no definite D call. Trimming cost V 3 bases and J 5 bases, with 4 bases left between them. This CDR3 spans 11 amino acids. Germline V gives CDR1 SEHNR, CDR2 FQNEAQ (reference sequence). The CDR3 spells CASSLDETQYF. Written as DNA, the CDR3 is TGTGCCAGCAGCTTGGACGAGACCCAGTACTTC.

The chain couples TRBV20-1 to TRBJ1-6; TRBD1 is a possible D gene (5 bases). V dropped 1 base and J dropped 8 bases, with 12 bases sitting between them. The CDR3 extends over 14 amino acids. CDR1 and CDR2 from the germline V gene are DFQATT and SNEGSKA (reference sequence). CDR3 sequence (DNA): TGCAGTGCTAGAGGGGGGGAAGGGCATTCACCCCTCCACTTT. Protein sequence: CSARGGEGHSPLHF.

The V call is TRBV11-2, the J call TRBJ2-7, with TRBD2 matching 13 bases. Looked up from germline, CDR1 is SGHAT and CDR2 is FQNNGV. Trimming cost V 3 bases and J 6 bases; bases outside gene matches: 5. This CDR3 spans 15 amino acids. This chain's CDR3 is CASSFGTSGNGEQYF. The CDR3 bases are TGTGCCAGCAGCTTCGGGACTAGCGGGAATGGCGAGCAGTACTTC.

Remarks on this clone: The junction shows a germline mismatch at one end, possibly a read error. The chain joins TRBV6-1 to TRBJ2-3, with 9 bases aligning to TRBD2. The CDR3 totals 16 residues. Germline CDR1 and CDR2: MNHNS and SASEGT. The CDR3 region has the DNA TGTGCCAGCAGTGCAGGACTAGCGAGAGACGCAGATACGAAGTATTTT. This gives the protein CASSAGLARDADTKYF.

The table lists this clone with many counts. The chain has TRBV20-1 and TRBJ2-1; TRBD1 matches at 7 bases. This CDR3 region has 16 residues. Germline CDR1 is DFQATT and CDR2 is SNEGSKA (reference sequence). Germline trimming cut 6 bases from V and 8 bases from J; bases unmatched to any gene: 19. The CDR3 region is CSAQGDKGDWLYEQFF. DNA of the CDR3: TGCAGTGCCCAGGGGGATAAGGGGGATTGGCTCTATGAGCAGTTCTTC.

At least ten counts were recorded for this clone. The gene calls are TRBV7-9 and TRBJ1-4; D unclear. Germline-derived CDR1 and CDR2 are SEHNR and FQNEAQ (reference sequence). This CDR3 region has 15 residues. V lost 1 base and J lost 1, with 7 bases in between. In nucleotides, the CDR3 is TGTGCCAGCAGCTTAGACTGGGAAACTAATGAAAAACTGTTTTTT. Its translation is CASSLDWETNEKLFF.

This clone has at least ten counts. V gene TRBV28 combines with J gene TRBJ2-3; weak D call: TRBD2 (6 bases). The ends were cut back, 6 bases at V and 2 bases at J, with 15 bases in the middle. The CDR3 runs 15 residues. In germline, CDR1 is MDHEN, CDR2 SYDVKM. CDR3 bases: TGTGCCAGCAGGGAGTGGGGGGAGCCCACAGATACGCAGTATTTT. It encodes CASREWGEPTDTQYF.

This clone came up many times. This chain uses TRBV6-5 with TRBJ2-1, with 12 bases lining up with TRBD2. V was pared by 6 bases and J by 6 bases, with 21 bases of the junction left unmatched. CDR3 length: 20 residues. Germline CDR1 and CDR2: MNHEY and SVGAGI. The DNA of the CDR3 is TGTGCCAGCAGAAACCATCCGTGGGGGGCGCGGACTAGCGGGGCCAATGAGCAGTTCTTC. Its translation is CASRNHPWGARTSGANEQFF.

A note on this clone: A much larger clone differs from this one at a single base, so this may be a read error. The chain uses TRBV5-6 and TRBJ2-2, with D possibly being TRBD2 (5 bases). Per the germline V gene, CDR1 is SGHDT and CDR2 is YYEEEE. The CDR3 consists of 14 residues. CDR3 in DNA: TGTGCCAGCAGCGGTCAGGCTGTGCCCGGGGAGCTGTTTTTC. It translates to CASSGQAVPGELFF. The variable domain in full, completed from reference TRBV5-6 and TRBJ2-2, reads DAGVTQSPTHLIKTRGQQVTLRCSPKSGHDTVSWYQQALGQGPQFIFQYYEEEERQRGNFPDRFSGHQFPNYSSELNVNALLLGDSALYLCASSGQAVPGELFFGEGSRLTVL.

CDR3 DNA sequence: TGTGCCAGCAGCTTAGCGCTGCCTTCCTACAATGAGCAGTTCTTC. It specifies CASSLALPSYNEQFF. The chain employs TRBV7-2 and TRBJ2-1; D ambiguous. CDR3 length equals 15 residues. CDR1 and CDR2 from the germline V gene are SGHTA and FQGNSA. V lost 0 bases and J lost 1, with 7 bases in between.

The chain is built from TRBV11-2 and TRBJ2-5; D is possibly TRBD2 (5 bases). The CDR3 contains 15 residues. Trimming stripped 3 bases from V and 5 bases from J, with 16 bases between. The germline gives CDR1 SGHAT, CDR2 FQNNGV. CDR3 amino acids: CASSFSGSAAETQYF. The CDR3 DNA follows: TGTGCCAGCAGCTTTTCGGGGTCGGCGGCGGAGACCCAGTACTTC.